This TCR beta chain was observed in a study of regulatory T cells in long-lasting Graves disease (dated by TCRdb to the early 2020s). Study-wide context: Antithyroid drugs had been taken for less than 3 months by newly diagnosed Graves' disease patients. Persistent Graves' disease patients were compared with newly diagnosed Graves' disease patients by peripheral blood TCR sequencing and RNA sequencing. The study was registered as a clinical trial and conducted in China. A total of approximately 35 samples underwent TCR sequencing: some 13 from persistent and about 20 from newly diagnosed Graves' disease patients. Paper-wide results and their limitations: Compared with newly diagnosed patients, persistent Graves' disease patients had lower TCR Shannon entropy and fewer highly expanded clones, which suggests clonal expansion. Sequencing and analysis were restricted to the TCR beta chain. Because the primary lesion, thyroid tissue, could not be accessed, the study looked at peripheral blood alone. TRBV28, TRBJ1-2 and TRBJ2-5 were preferentially used in persistent disease, while TRBV20-1 and TRBJ2-1 were favored in newly diagnosed disease. The authors acknowledged the small sample size as a limitation that may reduce accuracy. A larger number of public clonotypes was shared among persistent patients (more than 2,500) than among newly diagnosed patients (over 850).

Interpreted using the paper, the time point label stands for: newly diagnosed GD, antithyroid drugs for less than 3 months. RNA was extracted from PBMCs in TRIzol for both TCR sequencing and RNA sequencing. The diagnosis of Graves' disease followed American Thyroid Association guidelines. Patients were recruited from an endocrinology department in Xi'an, China. Each patient gave approximately 9.7 milliliters of peripheral blood, collected in an EDTA anticoagulant tube. Ficoll Paque Plus density gradient separation was used to isolate PBMCs, and no additional T cell sorting was done. An Agilent 2100 Bioanalyzer and agarose gel were used to check RNA quality, while a NanoDrop 2000 measured RNA concentration. Turning to this clonotype: Its antigen is unknown. No base qualities exist here, and no much larger clone lies one base off it.

Library preparation employed multiplex PCR. Sequencing was carried out with an Illumina HiSeq 4000. To build TCR beta libraries, CDR3 regions were amplified by Arm-PCR using iRepertoire HTBI primers. PCR products were gel purified before sequencing. The authors' pipeline ran thus. Gene usage analysis of CDR3 amino acid clonotypes relied on the approximately 60 TRBV and about 15 TRBJ segments identified across samples. COPE and FqMerger were used to merge filtered high-quality paired reads into contigs. BLAST was used to align contigs to the IMGT TRBV, TRBD and TRBJ reference genes, and CDR3 was defined following IMGT. Clonotypes above 0.1% frequency were classified as highly expanded clones. Shannon entropy was used to measure repertoire diversity, and the Gini coefficient was used to measure V-J evenness. A clonotype found in more than one individual was treated as public. TCRdb itself trimmed the public reads at Q25 with fastp, ran MiXCR and retained productive beta chains. Rows are combined by CDR3 protein, so each entry shows the most common genes and DNA. Clone size and V and J calls follow TCRdb, not the original study. The sample yields some 330,000 distinct CDR3 sequences; about an eighth were counted once. The top ten constitute about 19% of the sample.

Here V drops 4 bases and J drops 7 bases, and the junction holds 3 bases not matched to any gene. The CDR3 runs 13 residues from the cysteine to the phenylalanine. CDR3 DNA is the only sequence kept; it has 39 bases, read in frame from the first base. The same sample was also used in a study of T cells in Graves' hyperthyroidism and ophthalmopathy. The second study also describes: A patient counted as having stable Graves' hyperthyroidism if no progression to ophthalmopathy occurred over 18 months of follow-up. Hyperthyroidism patients were newly diagnosed, with disease duration under 2 months, and aged 18 to 65 years. Exclusion was applied to patients with uncontrolled infections, other autoimmune diseases, pregnancy or lactation. Diagnoses were based on clinical symptoms, serum thyroxine and TRAb, thyroid ultrasound and orbital computed tomography. A first-round RT-PCR of the TCR CDR3 used the HTBI primer set with the Qiagen OneStep RT-PCR kit. Blood samples also contained most of the expanded thyroid clonotypes (frequency above 0.001), which suggests that blood repertoires may reflect thyroid immune responses. In cross-validation, a model built on a 13 V-J signature told ophthalmopathy apart from stable hyperthyroidism with roughly 87% sensitivity and approximately 84% specificity, and in testing the same model reached 80%/75%. In validation, the model predicted progression to ophthalmopathy with 60% to 71% sensitivity and roughly 75% specificity, a median of about 6 months before onset. TCR V-J signatures able to tell the groups apart were searched for in a discovery cohort of 90 to 100 patients, of whom under 45 had Graves' ophthalmopathy and roughly 57 had stable Graves' hyperthyroidism. Whether ophthalmopathy could be predicted prospectively was tested in an independent validation cohort made up of 18 to 20 hyperthyroidism patients plus 17 patients who later progressed to ophthalmopathy. The roughly 94 discovery patients were randomly split 7:3 into training and test sets. In about 6 Graves' hyperthyroidism patients, the study also compared T-cell repertoires from thyroid tissue with T-cell repertoires from blood. Following sampling, methimazole starting at 30 mg daily was given to hyperthyroidism patients, and high-dose intravenous methylprednisolone was given to ophthalmopathy patients. A second multiplex PCR round built the libraries, followed by size selection and purification. Sequencing of the libraries was done on an Illumina HiSeq2000 using paired-end 100 bp reads. SOAPnuke was used to process the raw data, with reads discarded if the reads contained adapters or uncalled bases, had a mean Phred below 15, or lacked an exact constant-primer or identifier match. COPE v1.2.5 was used to merge the high-quality paired reads, and each unique nucleotide sequence was defined as a clonotype. MiTCR v1.1 was used to align clonotypes to the IMGT TRBV, TRBD and TRBJ reference segments. The analysis was restricted to V-J combinations with a frequency above 0.0001, which together covered 99.2% of the repertoires. A TCS score was defined as the ratio between F50 (clonal expansion) and ExV (chaos), using BLOSUM62-based TCRdist between CDR3 peptides within each V-J. Welch's t-statistics and random forest reduced fewer than 600 V-J features to about 13, which were used in a naive Bayes classifier (R e1071). No statistical method was used to fix the sample size in advance, and group allocation was not hidden from the investigators. According to the paper, TCR Vbeta CDR3 sequencing was carried out on over 130 peripheral blood samples, which came from 40 to 45 ophthalmopathy, approximately 78 hyperthyroidism and roughly 17 progressor patients.

The rearrangement joined TRBV12-3 or TRBV12-4 to TRBJ1-4; 7 bases in between match TRBD1. The receptor's source is a woman under 30 with Graves disease. Donor details come from another sample of the same person, matched by shared clones. Sequencing was performed on peripheral blood mononuclear cells (PBMCs), taken at new diagnosis, from a patient treated with antithyroid drugs. The CDR3 protein sequence reads: CASSSQGFEKLFF. DNA sequence: TGTGCCAGCAGTTCACAGGGGTTTGAAAAACTGTTTTTT.